One sample yielded the 24 T cell receptor beta chains listed below, sequenced in a study of cytomegalovirus exposure and HLA in healthy donors. Profiled with immunoSEQ multiplex PCR; TCRdb holds only in-frame clones, not every one. Of some 110,000 clones listed, approximately 91% are singletons. Material: PBMCs. The receptors stem from a man between 18 and 29 years old in good health and CMV-seropositive.

The rearrangement uses TRBV5-1 and TRBJ1-2, with a weak D call TRBD1 (5 bases). CDR3 length: 13 amino acids. The V gene's germline CDR1 is SGHRS and CDR2 YFSETQ. Trimming shortened V by 2 bases and J by 6 bases, and 11 bases separated the two germline ends. Here the CDR3 DNA reads TGCGCCAGCAGCTTCACGGGGGGAGATGGCTACACCTTC. It encodes CASSFTGGDGYTF. The complete variable domain, with remaining parts taken from reference TRBV5-1 and TRBJ1-2, reads KAGVTQTPRYLIKTRGQQVTLSCSPISGHRSVSWYQQTPGQGLQFLFEYFSETQRNKGNFPGRFSGRQFSNSRSEMNVSTLELGDSALYLCASSFTGGDGYTFGSGTRLTVV.

The chain uses TRBV28 and TRBJ1-5; D perhaps matches TRBD1 (5 bases). The CDR3 has 15 amino acids. The V and J ends lost 6 bases and 1 base respectively, with 13 bases between them. Germline V CDR1 and CDR2: MDHEN, SYDVKM. Here the CDR3 reads CASRGWRGSNQPQHF. The DNA of the CDR3 is TGTGCCAGCAGGGGATGGAGGGGCAGCAATCAGCCCCAGCATTTT.

The rearrangement links TRBV2 to TRBJ1-5; tentative D call: TRBD1 (6 bases). Germline assignment: CDR1 SNHLY and CDR2 FYNNEI. Deletions cut 7 bases from V and 7 bases from J, with 14 bases between. The CDR3 spans 13 residues. The CDR3 region is CASKEQGTQPQHF. CDR3 nucleotide sequence: TGTGCCAGCAAAGAACAGGGAACCCAGCCCCAGCATTTT.

This clone was seen a single time. The chain employs TRBV9 and TRBJ2-2; D possibly corresponds to TRBD2 (6 bases). Trimming left V 3 bases short and J 2 bases short, with 17 bases between. CDR1 SGDLS and CDR2 YYNGEE come from the germline V gene. The CDR3 sequence is 17 residues long. The CDR3 nucleotides read TGTGCCAGCAGCGATAACCGGGAGAATTTTAACACCGGGGAGCTGTTTTTT. Its translation is CASSDNRENFNTGELFF.

This clone has a handful of counts. This sequence joins TRBV2 and TRBJ1-4; 10 nucleotides match TRBD1. The CDR3 is made up of 13 amino acids. V shed 6 bases, J shed 6 bases, and the junction held 1 base outside the gene matches. In germline, CDR1 is SNHLY, CDR2 FYNNEI. CDR3 region: CASRGTGDEKLFF. The CDR3 nucleotides read TGTGCCAGCAGAGGGACAGGGGATGAAAAACTGTTTTTT.

This rearrangement joins TRBV7-8 to TRBJ1-5; D unclear. Germline V gene data show CDR1 as SGHVS and CDR2 as FQNEAQ. This CDR3 is built from 15 residues. V dropped 5 bases and J dropped 0 bases, with 11 bases sitting between them. In nucleotides, the CDR3 is TGTGCCAGCAGCCGAGAGGGTTTTAGCAATCAGCCCCAGCATTTT. It is translated as CASSREGFSNQPQHF.

The rearrangement links TRBV5-1 to TRBJ1-6; D gene unclear. Trimming took 2 bases from V and 7 from J, leaving 4 bases between them. This CDR3 comprises 12 residues. CDR1 and CDR2 (germline): SGHRS, YFSETQ. CDR3 in amino acids: CASSLENSPLHF. The DNA for the CDR3 is TGCGCCAGCAGCTTAGAGAATTCACCCCTCCACTTT.

The table lists this clone with a few counts. Here the CDR3 reads CASGQGISPLHF. In nucleotides, the CDR3 is TGTGCCAGCGGACAGGGCATTTCACCCCTCCACTTT. The chain is built from TRBV5-6 and TRBJ1-6; TRBD1 agrees at 8 bases. The CDR3 contains 12 residues. Germline V gene sequence: CDR1 SGHDT, CDR2 YYEEEE. With 7 bases clipped from V and 9 bases from J, the junction kept 3 bases outside the gene matches.

In its sample, this clone was seen a few times. In the same sample, other DNA sequences code for this CDR3. The rearrangement links TRBV19 to TRBJ2-7; D gene unclear. Germline CDR1 LNHDA, CDR2 SQIVND (reference sequence). Trimming cost V 1 base and J 1 base, with 5 bases left between them. This CDR3 region has 13 residues. CDR3 sequence: CASSIGQSYEQYF. The CDR3 coding sequence is TGTGCCAGTAGTATAGGGCAGTCCTACGAGCAGTACTTC.

This chain links TRBV4-1 with TRBJ1-5, with a tentative D call TRBD1 (6 bases). This CDR3 spans 17 amino acids. V lost 0 bases and J lost 3, with 15 bases in between. In germline, CDR1 is MGHRA, CDR2 YSYEKL. The CDR3 is CASSQEPPDSYNQPQHF. CDR3 in DNA: TGCGCCAGCAGCCAAGAGCCGCCGGACAGTTACAATCAGCCCCAGCATTTT.

The J gene is TRBJ1-3, the V gene TRBV4-1; D gene uncertain. Germline CDR1 MGHRA, CDR2 YSYEKL. This CDR3 has 15 amino acids. V dropped 4 bases and J dropped 0 bases, with 10 bases sitting between them. The CDR3 protein is CASSLRQGSGNTIYF. Here the CDR3 DNA reads TGCGCCAGCAGCCTCAGACAAGGCTCTGGAAACACCATATATTTT.

This clone was detected once. The J gene is TRBJ2-2, the V gene TRBV4-1, with D possibly being TRBD1 (6 bases). From germline, CDR1 is MGHRA and CDR2 YSYEKL. The V end was cut by 2 bases, the J end by 5 bases, with 12 bases between. The CDR3 totals 15 residues. The CDR3 bases are TGCGCCAGCAGCCAAAAAAACAGGGAAACCGGGGAGCTGTTTTTT. It codes for CASSQKNRETGELFF.

This rearrangement joins TRBV29-1 to TRBJ1-2, with D perhaps TRBD1 (6 bases). The CDR3 totals 15 residues. Germline loops: CDR1 SQVTM, CDR2 ANQGSEA. V lost 6 bases and J 4 bases, leaving 21 bases between the germline ends. The CDR3 DNA follows: TGCAGCGTCCACTCACCTAGGGGGGGGCCCTATGGCTACACCTTC. Its protein product is CSVHSPRGGPYGYTF. Complete variable domain (other parts from reference TRBV29-1 and TRBJ1-2): SAVISQKPSRDICQRGTSLTIQCQVDSQVTMMFWYRQQPGQSLTLIATANQGSEATYESGFVIDKFPISRPNLTFSTLTVSNMSPEDSSIYLCSVHSPRGGPYGYTFGSGTRLTVV.

The V gene is TRBV4-2, the J gene TRBJ2-1, with 7 bases identical to TRBD2. V lost 4 bases, J lost 4 bases, and 10 bases stayed unmatched. In germline, CDR1 is LGHNA, CDR2 YNFKEQ. This CDR3 has 16 amino acids. CDR3 in amino acids: CASSPPWGGLYNEQFF. The CDR3 DNA sequence: TGTGCCAGCAGCCCCCCCTGGGGAGGGTTATACAATGAGCAGTTCTTC.

The chain recombines TRBV21-1 with TRBJ2-3; TRBD2, the table's D call, lacks a check against the DNA. TRBV21-1 is a pseudogene segment. The CDR3 totals 16 residues. The CDR3: CASSQKRGRRTDTQYF. In DNA form, the CDR3 reads TGTGCCAGCAGCCAAAAACGTGGCAGGAGGACAGATACGCAGTATTTT.

The V call is TRBV5-4, the J call TRBJ2-1, with 14 bases lining up with TRBD2. The CDR3 is 16 residues long. The ends lost 3 bases at V and 12 bases at J; junction bases unmatched: 11. CDR1 is SGHNT and CDR2 is YYREEE in the germline V gene (reference sequence). In nucleotides, the CDR3 is TGTGCCAGCAGCTCAAGGACTAGCGGGGGGTTGGTCGGGCAGTTCTTC. As protein: CASSSRTSGGLVGQFF.

The chain employs TRBV10-2 and TRBJ2-4; weak D call: TRBD1 (5 bases). Looked up from germline, CDR1 is WSHSY and CDR2 is SAAADI. Between the trimmed V and J ends, which lost 7 bases and 0 bases, there was a span of 10 bases. This CDR3 comprises 14 residues. This CDR3 is CASTRQIAKNIQYF. The CDR3 nucleotides are TGCGCCAGCACTAGACAGATAGCCAAAAACATTCAGTACTTC.

This clone was recorded only once. The V call is TRBV19, the J call TRBJ2-2; weak D call: TRBD1 (5 bases). This CDR3 has 12 amino acids. Germline V gives CDR1 LNHDA, CDR2 SQIVND (reference sequence). The V and J ends lost 8 bases and 6 bases respectively, with 10 bases between them. The CDR3: CASYQGSGELFF. The CDR3, as DNA: TGTGCCAGTTACCAGGGCTCCGGGGAGCTGTTTTTT.

This clone has a handful of counts. The rearrangement joins TRBV19 to TRBJ2-3, with 10 bases matching TRBD1. Germline lookup yields CDR1 LNHDA and CDR2 SQIVND (reference sequence). V was clipped by 11 bases and J by 5 bases; unmatched bases: 7. The CDR3 length is 13 residues. The CDR3 nucleotides read TGTGCCCTACCCGGGACAGGGGAAGATACGCAGTATTTT. It specifies CALPGTGEDTQYF.

The genes are TRBV2 and TRBJ2-1, with TRBD2 identical over 7 bases. CDR3 size: 14 residues. The junction had 10 bases not matched to a gene; V was cut back by 7 bases and J by 7 bases. The germline CDR1 and CDR2 sequences are SNHLY and FYNNEI. CDR3 amino acids: CASTPLGRGNEQFF. DNA for the CDR3: TGTGCCAGCACCCCACTCGGGCGGGGGAATGAGCAGTTCTTC.

The V gene is TRBV4-3, the J gene TRBJ2-3; TRBD1 agrees at 8 bases. This CDR3 spans 17 amino acids. Germline CDR1 LGHNA, CDR2 YSLEER. Trimming cost V 4 bases and J 2 bases; bases outside gene matches: 11. In nucleotides, the CDR3 is TGCGCCAGCAGCCTTAGCCGGACAGGGCGCCTCACAGATACGCAGTATTTT. This gives the protein CASSLSRTGRLTDTQYF.

The chain couples TRBV7-9 to TRBJ1-4; D is unresolved. V was shortened by 5 bases and J by 8 bases, with 12 bases between the two germline ends. Germline CDR1 reads SEHNR; CDR2 reads FQNEAQ (reference sequence). The CDR3 loop spans 13 amino acids. The CDR3: CASSGGNGEKLFF. As DNA, the CDR3 is TGTGCCAGCAGCGGAGGGAATGGCGAAAAACTGTTTTTT.

The rearrangement links TRBV15 to TRBJ1-5; possibly TRBD1 for D (6 bases). The CDR3 runs 17 residues. Per the germline V gene, CDR1 is LNHNV and CDR2 is YYDKDF (reference sequence). The V end lost 5 bases, the J end lost 4 bases, and 21 bases lay between the germline ends. The CDR3 is CATSSPGHKIINQPQHF. CDR3 DNA: TGTGCCACCAGCTCTCCGGGACACAAGATCATTAATCAGCCCCAGCATTTT.

The genes are TRBV10-2 and TRBJ2-7; D call uncertain. The CDR3 loop spans 14 amino acids. Germline V gene sequence: CDR1 WSHSY, CDR2 SAAADI. The V and J ends lost 7 bases and 2 bases respectively, with 15 bases between them. The CDR3 DNA follows: TGCGCCAGCAAGTTCCCTGGAGCAGCCTACGAGCAGTACTTC. This translates into CASKFPGAAYEQYF.